A single sample is the source of the 4 T cell receptor beta chains below, sequenced in a study of Ad26.COV2.S vaccination and SARS-CoV-2 variants. Indicated treatment: over 15 received Ad26.COV2.S at low or high dose, single or two shots; roughly 5 received placebo; per-sample allocation not given. The samples were gathered on day 63 after the first injection of vaccine or placebo. Profiling relied on immunoSEQ multiplex PCR, and the TCRdb table lists in-frame clones only, not all of them. Here the sample spans 300,000 to 350,000 clones, 85% to 90% being singletons. Here the sequenced sample was peripheral blood, taken in a trial of Ad26.COV2.S vaccine versus placebo. The origin of the receptors is a person aged 18-60 years who received the Ad26.COV2.S COVID-19 vaccine or a placebo.

This chain links TRBV6-2 or TRBV6-3 with TRBJ2-4, with D possibly being TRBD1 (5 bases). V lost 2 bases to trimming and J lost 0 bases, with 17 bases between them. The CDR3 consists of 18 residues. The germline V gene encodes CDR1 MNHEY and CDR2 SVGEGT. CDR3 amino acids: CASSYPLTGLLAKNIQYF. The CDR3 bases are TGTGCCAGCAGTTACCCCCTTACAGGCCTCCTAGCCAAAAACATTCAGTACTTC.

The V gene is TRBV7-8, the J gene TRBJ2-1, with D tentatively TRBD2 (6 bases). Deletions cut 5 bases from V and 8 bases from J, with 19 bases between. The CDR3 extends over 15 amino acids. Germline lookup yields CDR1 SGHVS and CDR2 FQNEAQ. The CDR3 DNA reads as TGTGCCAGCAGCCCCGGGACTCAATATTGGGATGAGCAGTTCTTC. It translates to CASSPGTQYWDEQFF.

The rearrangement links TRBV3-1 (or the pseudogene TRBV3-2) to TRBJ1-3, with 10 bases matching TRBD1. CDR3 length: 16 residues. The germline CDR1 and CDR2 sequences are LGHDT and YNNKEL (reference sequence). Trimming at V came to 2 bases and at J to 9 bases, leaving 10 bases not matched to a gene. CDR3 nucleotide sequence: TGTGCCAGCAGCCAACGCCGGGACAGGGGAGGAGGCACCATATATTTT. Residues: CASSQRRDRGGGTIYF.

The chain has TRBV21-1 and TRBJ1-5. TRBV21-1 is recorded as a pseudogene. This CDR3 has 14 residues. CDR3 sequence reads: CASGTIHSNQPQHF. The CDR3 region has the DNA TGTGCCAGCGGAACCATCCATAGCAATCAGCCCCAGCATTTT.